The T cell receptor (beta chain) under discussion was sequenced for a study of control samples from healthy donors and cancer patients. Germline CDR1 ENHRY, CDR2 SYGVKD. Trimming removed 10 bases at V and 1 base at J, with 14 bases between. CDR3 length equals 13 residues. Sequencing was performed with immunoSEQ multiplex PCR; in TCRdb, only in-frame clones are kept and a portion is missing. The table records 190,000 or so clones, 85% to 95% of them present only once. This chain links TRBV10-3 with TRBJ2-7; D is perhaps TRBD1 (6 bases). The TCR sequence derives from a man between 18 and 29 years old in good health. Material for sequencing was blood. CDR3 sequence: CATMDSQSYEQYF. CDR3 coding DNA: TGTGCCACCATGGACAGTCAATCCTACGAGCAGTACTTC.